Listed here are 4 T cell receptor beta chains from one sample, sequenced in a study of beta chain features in type 1 diabetes. The study reverse transcribed the entire isolated RNA, so it sequenced expressed TCRB transcripts. The method was immunoSEQ multiplex PCR; TCRdb's version includes in-frame clones alone and lacks a portion of them. The sample records approximately 110,000 clones, 30% to 50% being singletons. Specimen: stem cell memory CD4+ T cells from blood. The receptors were gathered from a woman younger than 35 in good health.

V and J are TRBV5-1 and TRBJ2-1; TRBD2 is a possible D gene (5 bases). CDR1 is SGHRS, CDR2 YFSETQ, per germline. CDR3 length: 14 residues. Trimming left V 2 bases short and J 2 bases short, with 8 bases between. In nucleotides, the CDR3 is TGCGCCAGCAGCTTCCGGGATCCCTACAATGAGCAGTTCTTC. This sequence encodes CASSFRDPYNEQFF.

This clone has a handful of counts. The genes are TRBV12-5 and TRBJ2-3, with a tentative D call TRBD1 (5 bases). The length of the CDR3 is 13 residues. CDR1 is LGHNT and CDR2 is FRNRAP in the germline V gene. Between the trimmed V and J ends, which lost 0 bases and 6 bases, there was a span of 7 bases. The CDR3, as DNA: TGTGCTAGTGGTTTGGTCCCAGGGGATACGCAGTATTTT. The encoded protein is CASGLVPGDTQYF.

This rearrangement joins TRBV6-6 to TRBJ2-5; 8 nucleotides match TRBD1. This CDR3 has 16 amino acids. V was pared by 0 bases and J by 4 bases, with 7 bases of the junction left unmatched. Germline V gene lookup returns CDR1 MNHNY and CDR2 SVGAGI (reference sequence). The CDR3 nucleotides read TGTGCCAGCAGTTACTCCTCAGGGGGCCGAGGAGAGACCCAGTACTTC. This encodes CASSYSSGGRGETQYF.

The chain carries TRBV7-3 and TRBJ2-1, with TRBD2 as a possible D gene (5 bases). Trimming shortened V by 4 bases and J by 12 bases, and 16 bases separated the two germline ends. This CDR3 contains 13 residues. Germline assignment: CDR1 SGHTA and CDR2 FQGTGA. The CDR3 reads CASSSQDRTSQFF. The CDR3, as DNA: TGTGCCAGCAGCTCCCAGGACCGGACTTCGCAGTTCTTC.